These 19 T cell receptor beta chains were all obtained from the same sample, sequenced in a study of CD8 T cells in ankylosing spondylitis. TCRdb analysed the 5' RACE reads with MiXCR anew, one entry per CDR3 protein. The sample consists of about 260,000 distinct CDR3 sequences, approximately 20% of them appearing once. Sequencing was done on a sample of blood, either unsorted or a sorted T cell fraction (not recorded which). These receptors came from a male donor with ankylosing spondylitis or in good health (not recorded which).

V and J are TRBV7-9 and TRBJ2-3; D is uncertain. The CDR3 spans 14 residues. V lost 5 bases, J lost 5 bases, and 14 bases lay in between. The germline gives CDR1 SEHNR, CDR2 FQNEAQ (reference sequence). The DNA of the CDR3 is TGTGCCAGCAGCCCCGGGCGGCAGAAAGATACGCAGTATTTT. This translates into CASSPGRQKDTQYF.

The genes are TRBV12-3 or TRBV12-4 and TRBJ2-5, with 10 bases matching TRBD2. The ends lost 6 bases at V and 3 bases at J; junction bases unmatched: 10. CDR3 size: 16 residues. The CDR3 DNA reads as TGTGCCAGCAGAAGCGGACTAGCGGCAAAAAAAGAGACCCAGTACTTC. Encoded protein: CASRSGLAAKKETQYF.

This clonotype was counted only a few times. This chain joins TRBV6-1 and TRBJ1-3, with D hard to call. CDR3 length equals 15 residues. CDR1 is MNHNS, CDR2 SASEGT, per germline. The V gene lost 8 bases and the J gene lost 0 bases, with 14 bases spanning the gap. The CDR3 spells CASYGRFTSGNTIYF. The CDR3 region has the DNA TGTGCCAGCTATGGGAGGTTCACCTCTGGAAACACCATATATTTT.

The V gene is TRBV7-2, the J gene TRBJ2-1; 13 bases are a match to TRBD2. With V trimmed by 4 bases and J by 3 bases, 6 bases remained unmatched. Germline V gene lookup returns CDR1 SGHTA and CDR2 FQGNSA. The CDR3 runs to 17 residues. CDR3 DNA: TGTGCCAGCAGCTCACGCAGACTAGCGGGGGGCTACAATGAGCAGTTCTTC. It translates to CASSSRRLAGGYNEQFF.

The chain is built from TRBV14 and TRBJ2-3; no firm D call. CDR3 size: 13 residues. V lost 1 base and J 2 bases, leaving 4 bases between the germline ends. Germline V lookup: CDR1 SGHDN, CDR2 FVKESK. The CDR3: CASSQGLTDTQYF. As DNA, the CDR3 is TGTGCCAGCAGCCAAGGGCTCACAGATACGCAGTATTTT.

The chain employs TRBV27 and TRBJ2-3; 13 bases agree with TRBD2. Germline loops: CDR1 MNHEY, CDR2 SMNVEV (reference sequence). This CDR3 is built from 17 residues. V lost 3 bases and J lost 4; bases outside the gene matches: 7. The CDR3 DNA reads TGTGCCAGCAGTTTGGAAGCACTAGCGGGGGGGCCAGATACGCAGTATTTT. Residues: CASSLEALAGGPDTQYF.

This clonotype was seen just once. The chain links TRBV5-1 to TRBJ2-3; D is possibly TRBD2 (5 bases). Germline lookup yields CDR1 SGHRS and CDR2 YFSETQ. V dropped 5 bases and J dropped 11 bases, with 12 bases sitting between them. CDR3 length: 11 residues. Here the CDR3 reads CASRGEREQYF. DNA of the CDR3: TGCGCCAGCAGGGGCGAGAGGGAGCAGTATTTT.

This chain connects TRBV7-2 to TRBJ2-7; D call uncertain. V was trimmed by 5 bases and J by 3 bases, leaving 11 bases between them. The CDR3 is made up of 13 amino acids. Germline assignment: CDR1 SGHTA and CDR2 FQGNSA. The CDR3: CASSKRGSYEQYV. The CDR3 nucleotides are TGTGCCAGCAGCAAGCGAGGTAGCTACGAGCAGTACGTC.

The CDR3, as DNA: TGTGCCAGTCGAAGGACAGGGGTTCCTGGGGCCAACGTCCTGACTTTC. Translated, it gives CASRRTGVPGANVLTF. The rearrangement joins TRBV19 to TRBJ2-6, with 9 positions matching TRBD1. Looked up from germline, CDR1 is LNHDA and CDR2 is SQIVND (reference sequence). V was clipped by 8 bases and J by 2 bases; unmatched bases: 7. The CDR3 runs to 16 residues.

This clonotype was detected a few times. The V call is TRBV20-1, the J call TRBJ1-4, with D tentatively TRBD1 (5 bases). This CDR3 contains 13 residues. V lost 5 bases, J lost 14 bases, and 21 bases lay in between. Germline V gene lookup returns CDR1 DFQATT and CDR2 SNEGSKA (reference sequence). CDR3 sequence: CSAPQVAQGGLFF. The CDR3 region has the DNA TGCAGTGCTCCACAGGTCGCCCAGGGTGGTCTGTTTTTT.

This clonotype appeared a few times. This chain links TRBV4-1 with TRBJ1-2; D may be TRBD1 (6 bases). CDR1 is MGHRA and CDR2 is YSYEKL in the germline V gene. The CDR3 sequence is 14 residues long. With 5 bases removed from V and 4 bases from J, the gap between germline ends came to 14 bases. The CDR3 DNA reads TGCGCCAGCAGCGGAGGAGGACAGAGCTATGGCTACACCTTC. The encoded protein is CASSGGGQSYGYTF.

This clonotype was detected only a few times. This rearrangement joins TRBV7-3 to TRBJ2-3, with D unclear. CDR3 length: 13 amino acids. V shed 2 bases and J shed 2 bases, with 5 bases lying between them. From germline, CDR1 is SGHTA and CDR2 FQGTGA. The CDR3 spells CASSLAATDTQYF. CDR3 DNA sequence: TGTGCCAGCAGCTTAGCAGCCACAGATACGCAGTATTTT.

The chain employs TRBV28 and TRBJ2-7; the D gene is possibly TRBD1 (5 bases). The CDR3 runs to 13 residues. The V end lost 3 bases, the J end lost 8 bases, and 14 bases lay between the germline ends. Germline V gene sequence: CDR1 MDHEN, CDR2 SYDVKM. The CDR3 DNA sequence: TGTGCCAGCAGTTTCCCTACTGGGGCTCAGCAGTACGTC. Translating it yields CASSFPTGAQQYV.

V gene TRBV3-1 combines with J gene TRBJ2-3, with 13 bases matching TRBD2. V trimming: 0 bases; J trimming: 6 bases; junction bases outside the gene matches: 15. CDR3 size: 20 residues. CDR1 and CDR2 (germline): LGHDT, YNNKEL (reference sequence). CDR3 in amino acids: CASSQEIAVGLAGARDTQYF. The CDR3 region has the DNA TGTGCCAGCAGCCAAGAAATCGCCGTTGGACTAGCGGGGGCCCGGGATACGCAGTATTTT.

This clonotype has only a few counts. The chain recombines TRBV12-3 or TRBV12-4 with TRBJ1-2; D is unresolved. Trimming shortened V by 8 bases and J by 3 bases, and 16 bases separated the two germline ends. CDR3 size: 14 residues. CDR3 region: CASRGLGKDYGYTF. For the CDR3, the DNA is TGTGCCAGCCGTGGACTGGGGAAGGACTATGGCTACACCTTC.

The V call is TRBV7-8, the J call TRBJ1-5, with 9 bases matching TRBD1. J lost 7 bases, V lost 4 bases, and 2 bases had no gene match. The CDR3 consists of 13 residues. CDR1 SGHVS and CDR2 FQNEAQ come from the germline V gene. This CDR3 reads CASSWDREQPQHF. Written as DNA, the CDR3 is TGTGCCAGCAGCTGGGACAGGGAACAGCCCCAGCATTTT.

This clonotype was observed a handful of times. The chain combines TRBV15 with TRBJ1-6; D ambiguous. The V end lost 3 bases, the J end lost 7 bases, and 7 bases lay between the germline ends. The CDR3 covers 13 residues. Germline V gives CDR1 LNHNV, CDR2 YYDKDF (reference sequence). CDR3 coding DNA: TGTGCCACCAGCAGGCCGGGGAATTCACCCCTCCACTTT. Protein sequence: CATSRPGNSPLHF. The whole variable domain, filled in from reference TRBV15 and TRBJ1-6, reads DAMVIQNPRYQVTQFGKPVTLSCSQTLNHNVMYWYQQKSSQAPKLLFHYYDKDFNNEADTPDNFQSRRPNTSFCFLDIRSPGLGDTAMYLCATSRPGNSPLHFGNGTRLTVT.

The V call is TRBV10-3, the J call TRBJ1-5; no firm D call. V lost 2 bases, J lost 1 base, and 12 bases lay in between. The length of the CDR3 is 16 residues. Germline V gene lookup returns CDR1 ENHRY and CDR2 SYGVKD. CDR3 loop: CAISEREGTSNQPQHF. CDR3 DNA: TGTGCCATCAGTGAGCGGGAGGGAACGAGCAATCAGCCCCAGCATTTT.

This clonotype was counted between two and nine times. The rearrangement joins TRBV28 to TRBJ2-6; tentatively, D is TRBD1 (5 bases). The CDR3 spans 15 residues. The V gene's germline CDR1 is MDHEN and CDR2 SYDVKM. The germline V and J ends were trimmed by 3 bases and 0 bases, with 6 bases remaining between them. The CDR3 sequence: CASSFRASGANVLTF. DNA of the CDR3: TGTGCCAGCAGTTTCAGGGCCTCTGGGGCCAACGTCCTGACTTTC.